Following are 7 T cell receptor beta chains from one sample sequenced in a study of shared clonotypes between healthy human individuals. The data were produced by immunoSEQ multiplex PCR, yet TCRdb's version contains in-frame clones alone and is incomplete. The sample carries over a million clones, approximately 98% recorded once. The sample taken for sequencing was naive CD4+ T cells sorted from blood. Described subset: CD45RA+ positively selected. Source of these receptors: a man aged 25 to 45 in good health.

Concerning this clone: Other DNA sequences in this specimen translate into the identical CDR3. The rearrangement uses TRBV6-5 and TRBJ2-3, with D uncertain. This CDR3 region has 13 residues. Trimming took 6 bases from V and 6 from J, leaving 13 bases between them. CDR1 and CDR2 from the germline V gene are MNHEY and SVGAGI. CDR3 loop: CASRGPLSDTQYF. CDR3 bases: TGTGCCAGCAGGGGTCCATTGTCGGATACGCAGTATTTT.

The chain couples TRBV18 to TRBJ2-1, with 9 bases that match TRBD2. The CDR3 totals 18 residues. CDR1 is KGHSH, CDR2 LQKENI, per germline. J lost 7 bases, V lost 8 bases, and 21 bases had no gene match. The CDR3 DNA follows: TGTGCCAGCACCAACAGGGTGAACCTAGCGGGGTCCAGGAATGAGCAGTTCTTC. Amino acid sequence: CASTNRVNLAGSRNEQFF. Variable domain in full (rest from reference TRBV18 and TRBJ2-1): NAGVMQNPRHLVRRRGQEARLRCSPMKGHSHVYWYRQLPEEGLKFMVYLQKENIIDESGMPKERFSAEFPKEGPSILRIQQVVRGDSAAYFCASTNRVNLAGSRNEQFFGPGTRLTVL.

The chain uses TRBV30 and TRBJ1-1; D gene unclear. The germline V gene has CDR1 GTSNPN and CDR2 SVGIG (reference sequence). This CDR3 region has 13 residues. V lost 3 bases to trimming and J lost 1 base, with 9 bases between them. CDR3 sequence: CAWRMNRNTEAFF. As DNA, the CDR3 is TGTGCCTGGAGAATGAACAGGAACACTGAAGCTTTCTTT.

The genes are TRBV7-9 and TRBJ2-5; D gene unclear. V lost 5 bases and J lost 10, with 26 bases in between. Germline V gene data show CDR1 as SEHNR and CDR2 as FQNEAQ (reference sequence). CDR3 size: 16 residues. The CDR3 nucleotides are TGTGCCAGCAGCCCCTTGGCCAACCCTTTGGTAGGCGACCAGTACTTC. It encodes CASSPLANPLVGDQYF.

The CDR3 sequence: CASSEIGESHEQYF. The CDR3 nucleotides read TGCGCCAGCAGTGAGATAGGGGAGTCCCACGAGCAGTACTTC. V usage is TRBV10-2 and J usage is TRBJ2-7; D may correspond to TRBD1 or TRBD2 (5 bases each). The germline V gene encodes CDR1 WSHSY and CDR2 SAAADI. This CDR3 is 14 amino acids long. V was pared by 2 bases and J by 5 bases, with 13 bases between.

The V gene is TRBV18, the J gene TRBJ2-1, with TRBD2 identical over 10 bases. Germline values: CDR1 KGHSH, CDR2 LQKENI. This CDR3 is 15 amino acids long. V dropped 4 bases and J dropped 6; count of bases not matched to a gene: 6. In nucleotides, the CDR3 is TGTGCCAGCTCACTGGGGACTAGCGAGACCAATGAGCAGTTCTTC. Its translation: CASSLGTSETNEQFF.

Concerning this clone itself: Distinct nucleotide sequences in the sample also encode this CDR3. V and J are TRBV5-1 and TRBJ2-5; TRBD1 might be the D (6 bases). This CDR3 region has 13 residues. The germline CDR1 and CDR2 sequences are SGHRS and YFSETQ. V was shortened by 3 bases and J by 2 bases, with 8 bases between the two germline ends. CDR3 amino acids: CASSSTGQETQYF. CDR3 DNA: TGCGCCAGCAGCTCGACAGGTCAAGAGACCCAGTACTTC.